This T cell receptor beta chain was identified in a study of CD8 T cells in Susac syndrome. Roughly 0.45 to 1 ug RNA was reverse transcribed with random hexamers. MiXCR, run by TCRdb on the immunoSEQ multiplex PCR reads, gives a single entry per CDR3 protein. The table records under 250,000 distinct CDR3 sequences, roughly 93% of them present only once. The J segment lost 7 bases and the V segment lost 0 bases, leaving 7 bases of the junction unmatched. This CDR3 has 16 residues. The sequenced material came from CD4+ T cells from PBMCs. This chain connects TRBV23-1 to TRBJ2-1; 9 bases match TRBD2. TRBV23-1 is sorted into the ORF group, with uncertain function. The source of this sequence is a human donor with multiple sclerosis. CDR3 amino acids: CASSQSGAGGPNEQFF. CDR3 sequence (DNA): TGCGCCAGCAGTCAATCAGGGGCGGGAGGGCCTAATGAGCAGTTCTTC.